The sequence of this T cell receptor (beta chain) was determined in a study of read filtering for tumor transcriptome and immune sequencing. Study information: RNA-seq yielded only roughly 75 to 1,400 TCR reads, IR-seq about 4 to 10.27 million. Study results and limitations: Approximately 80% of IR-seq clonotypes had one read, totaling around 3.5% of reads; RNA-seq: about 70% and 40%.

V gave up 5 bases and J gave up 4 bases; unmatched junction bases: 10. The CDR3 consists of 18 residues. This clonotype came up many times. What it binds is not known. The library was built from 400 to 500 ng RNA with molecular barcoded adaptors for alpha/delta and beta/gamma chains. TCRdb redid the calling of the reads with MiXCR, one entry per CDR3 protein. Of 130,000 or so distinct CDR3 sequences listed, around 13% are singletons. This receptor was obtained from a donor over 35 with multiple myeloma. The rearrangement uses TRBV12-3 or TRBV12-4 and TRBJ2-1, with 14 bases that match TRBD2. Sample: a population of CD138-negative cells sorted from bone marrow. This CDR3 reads CASSPGLAGVVGYNEQFF. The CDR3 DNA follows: TGTGCCAGCAGTCCGGGACTAGCGGGAGTAGTTGGTTACAATGAGCAGTTCTTC.